Sequencing of this T cell receptor (beta chain) was carried out in a study of cytomegalovirus exposure and HLA in healthy donors. Looking at the study overall: Among about 380 genotyped donors, 65% to 90% fell in the Caucasian-associated ancestry cluster.

Study outcomes and limitations: A prior analysis recorded that most TCR beta V segments were productive about 87% or about 30% of the time. The study had only CMV serostatus as immune exposure information.

A single count supports this clone. Its antigen is unknown. The V and J ends lost 7 bases and 2 bases respectively, with 12 bases between them. The V gene's germline CDR1 is MNHNS and CDR2 SASEGT. The CDR3 consists of 13 residues. Use of 60 Vbeta and 13 Jbeta primers characterized the PCR. The data were produced by immunoSEQ multiplex PCR, yet TCRdb's version contains in-frame clones alone and is incomplete. The repertoire holds about 92,000 clones, with about 83% as singletons. The sequenced sample consisted of PBMCs. The gene calls are TRBV6-1 and TRBJ2-7, with D possibly being TRBD1 (6 bases). This sequence originates from a woman under 30 in good health and CMV-seropositive. As DNA, the CDR3 is TGTGCCAGCACTTCCAGGGGCACCTACGAGCAGTACTTC. Its translation: CASTSRGTYEQYF.